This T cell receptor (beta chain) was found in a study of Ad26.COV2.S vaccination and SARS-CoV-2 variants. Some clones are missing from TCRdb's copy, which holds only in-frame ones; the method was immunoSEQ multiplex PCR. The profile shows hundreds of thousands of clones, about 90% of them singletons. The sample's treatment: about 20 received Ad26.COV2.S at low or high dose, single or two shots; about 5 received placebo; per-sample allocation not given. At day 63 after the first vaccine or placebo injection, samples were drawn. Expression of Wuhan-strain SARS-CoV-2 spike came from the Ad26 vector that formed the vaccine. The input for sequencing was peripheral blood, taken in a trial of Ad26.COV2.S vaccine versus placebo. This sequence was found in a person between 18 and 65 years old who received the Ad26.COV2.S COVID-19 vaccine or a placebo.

The CDR3 reads CASSLAAGGTYNEQFF. CDR3 nucleotides: TGTGCCAGCAGCTTAGCGGCGGGAGGGACCTACAATGAGCAGTTCTTC. V is TRBV11-2 and J is TRBJ2-1, with TRBD2 matching 9 bases. V was clipped by 1 base and J by 2 bases; unmatched bases: 3. The CDR3 covers 16 residues. From germline, CDR1 is SGHAT and CDR2 FQNNGV.